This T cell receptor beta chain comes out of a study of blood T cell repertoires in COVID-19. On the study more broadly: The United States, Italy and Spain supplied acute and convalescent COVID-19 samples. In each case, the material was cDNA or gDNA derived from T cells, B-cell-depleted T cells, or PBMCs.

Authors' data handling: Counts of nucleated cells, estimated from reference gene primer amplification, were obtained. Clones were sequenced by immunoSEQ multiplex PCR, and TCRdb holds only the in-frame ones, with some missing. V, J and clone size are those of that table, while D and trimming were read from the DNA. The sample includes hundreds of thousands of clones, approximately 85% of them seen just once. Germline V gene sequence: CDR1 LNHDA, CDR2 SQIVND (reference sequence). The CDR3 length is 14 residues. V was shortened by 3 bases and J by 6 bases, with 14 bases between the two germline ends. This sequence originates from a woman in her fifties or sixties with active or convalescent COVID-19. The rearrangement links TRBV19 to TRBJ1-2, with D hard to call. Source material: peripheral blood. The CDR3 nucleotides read TGTGCCAGTAGTATTGTACCGTCTATGCATGGCTACACCTTC. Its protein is CASSIVPSMHGYTF.